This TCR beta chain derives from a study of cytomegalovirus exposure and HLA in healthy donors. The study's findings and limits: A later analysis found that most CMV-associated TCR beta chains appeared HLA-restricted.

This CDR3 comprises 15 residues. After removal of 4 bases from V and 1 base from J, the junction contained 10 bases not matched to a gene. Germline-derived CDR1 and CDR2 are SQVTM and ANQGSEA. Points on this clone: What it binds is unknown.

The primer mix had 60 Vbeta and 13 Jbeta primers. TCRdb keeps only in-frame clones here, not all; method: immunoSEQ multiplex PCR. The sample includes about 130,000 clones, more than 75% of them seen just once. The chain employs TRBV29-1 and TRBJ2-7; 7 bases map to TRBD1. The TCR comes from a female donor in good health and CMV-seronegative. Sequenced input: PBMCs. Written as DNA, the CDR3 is TGCAGCGTTGTGGGGACAGAGCAAGAATCCTACGAGCAGTACTTC. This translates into CSVVGTEQESYEQYF.